The 8 T cell receptor beta chains reported below all come from one sample, sequenced in a study of response to subunit inactivated influenza vaccine. TCRdb independently ran MiXCR on the RT-PCR reads; one entry per CDR3 protein. The sample yields hundreds of thousands of distinct CDR3 sequences, less than 20% seen once. The sequenced sample was PBMCs from blood, obtained roughly 5 days after vaccination. The receptors were sampled from a man in his fifties or sixties who received an inactivated influenza vaccine.

This clonotype was detected ten times or more. The rearrangement links TRBV20-1 to TRBJ2-1; 9 bases are a match to TRBD2. V shed 1 base, J shed 4 bases, and the junction held 2 bases outside the gene matches. The CDR3 contains 14 residues. CDR1 and CDR2 from the germline V gene are DFQATT and SNEGSKA (reference sequence). The CDR3 reads CSARVLAGYNEQFF. The CDR3 nucleotides are TGCAGTGCTAGAGTGCTAGCGGGATACAATGAGCAGTTCTTC.

About this clonotype itself: Its ends do not fully match the called genes, so a read error is possible. The J gene is TRBJ2-1, the V gene TRBV29-1; 10 bases are a match to TRBD1. The CDR3 sequence is 12 residues long. The V gene's germline CDR1 is SQVTM and CDR2 ANQGSEA. CDR3 residues: CSVEDLGQGVIF. Written as DNA, the CDR3 is TGCAGCGTTGAAGATTTAGGACAGGGGGTTATCTTC.

A few counts support this clonotype. The chain combines TRBV9 with TRBJ2-1; weak D call: TRBD2 (6 bases). CDR1 is SGDLS and CDR2 is YYNGEE in the germline V gene. V was clipped by 4 bases and J by 6 bases, with 17 bases between them. This CDR3 region has 15 residues. CDR3 sequence: CASSRGTQPLNEQFF. CDR3 in DNA: TGTGCCAGCAGCCGCGGGACTCAGCCTCTCAATGAGCAGTTCTTC.

This sequence joins TRBV10-3 and TRBJ1-5, with no clear D. The CDR3 runs 13 residues. Germline CDR1 ENHRY, CDR2 SYGVKD. V was cut by 9 bases and J by 5 bases, with 14 bases left in between. The CDR3 bases are TGTGCCATGGCCCCCGGCCCAGATCAGCCCCAGCATTTT. Translated: CAMAPGPDQPQHF.

In its sample, this clonotype was seen many times. V gene TRBV6-5 combines with J gene TRBJ2-5; D is ambiguous. The V gene lost 6 bases and the J gene lost 2 bases, with 4 bases spanning the gap. CDR3 size: 11 residues. CDR1 and CDR2 from the germline V gene are MNHEY and SVGAGI. CDR3 loop: CASRQQETQYF. DNA of the CDR3: TGTGCCAGCAGGCAACAAGAGACCCAGTACTTC.

Only a few counts were recorded for this clonotype. The chain combines TRBV29-1 with TRBJ1-1; D is undetermined. V lost 2 bases and J lost 5, with 6 bases in between. The CDR3 covers 11 residues. Per the germline V gene, CDR1 is SQVTM and CDR2 is ANQGSEA. This chain's CDR3 is CSVERATEAFF. DNA for the CDR3: TGCAGCGTTGAACGGGCAACTGAAGCTTTCTTT. Supplemented by reference TRBV29-1 and TRBJ1-1, the full variable domain reads SAVISQKPSRDICQRGTSLTIQCQVDSQVTMMFWYRQQPGQSLTLIATANQGSEATYESGFVIDKFPISRPNLTFSTLTVSNMSPEDSSIYLCSVERATEAFFGQGTRLTVV.

This clonotype has a handful of counts. The J gene is TRBJ2-7, the V gene TRBV10-2, with 14 nucleotides matching TRBD2. The CDR3 consists of 16 residues. With 0 bases clipped from V and 4 bases from J, the junction kept 2 bases outside the gene matches. CDR1 is WSHSY, CDR2 SAAADI, per germline. The CDR3 nucleotides are TGCGCCAGCAGTGAGTCGACTAGCGGGAGGGCGTACGAGCAGTACTTC. Translating gives CASSESTSGRAYEQYF.

The gene calls are TRBV4-1 and TRBJ1-2, with TRBD1 matching 8 bases. CDR1 MGHRA and CDR2 YSYEKL come from the germline V gene. V trimming: 2 bases; J trimming: 3 bases; junction bases outside the gene matches: 5. The CDR3 length is 15 residues. The CDR3 coding sequence is TGCGCCAGCAGCCAACCTCCAGGGGGCTACTATGGCTACACCTTC. Encoded protein: CASSQPPGGYYGYTF.